This T cell receptor beta chain was sequenced for a study of radiation and T cells in renal cell carcinoma. Study-wide background: Nephrectomy followed 15 Gy stereotactic body radiation by 4 weeks.

As for this clone: Its antigen remains unidentified.

Whole-study findings and limits: From baseline, blood top tumor clonotypes peaked at 2 weeks post-radiation. Pretreatment tumor biopsies were lacking, so baseline clonotypes are unknown.

The germline CDR1 and CDR2 sequences are SGHRS and YFSETQ. The CDR3 spans 15 residues. V shed 1 base and J shed 1 base, with 9 bases lying between them. Repertoires were generated with immunoSEQ multiplex PCR, while TCRdb's copy carries only in-frame clones and drops some. Here the sample spans 95,000 to 150,000 clones, roughly four fifths being singletons. Time point noted: blood 2 weeks post-SBRT. Indicated treatment: 15 Gy SBRT to primary tumor, nephrectomy 4 weeks later. This sample comprised blood, obtained from a patient whose treatment included radiotherapy and nephrectomy. The source is a man between 50 and 59 years old with renal cell carcinoma. The chain recombines TRBV5-1 with TRBJ2-1; TRBD2 is a possible D gene (5 bases). The DNA of the CDR3 is TGCGCCAGCAGCTTGAAACTAGGATCCTACAATGAGCAGTTCTTC. It specifies CASSLKLGSYNEQFF.